This T cell receptor beta chain was identified in a study of blood T cell repertoires in COVID-19. Germline V gene data show CDR1 as SGHRS and CDR2 as YFSETQ. V was cut by 5 bases and J by 5 bases, with 17 bases left in between. The CDR3 has 15 residues. This clone occurred once. Sequencing used immunoSEQ multiplex PCR; TCRdb keeps in-frame clones, though not all of them. The table lists about 410,000 clones, approximately 90% of them singletons. This chain connects TRBV5-1 to TRBJ2-1, with a possible D match to TRBD1 (6 bases). The receptor was derived from a woman in her twenties or thirties with active or convalescent COVID-19. The sample was peripheral blood. The CDR3 sequence: CASSPQQGFDNEQFF. DNA for the CDR3: TGCGCCAGCAGTCCCCAACAGGGTTTCGACAATGAGCAGTTCTTC.